The 16 T cell receptor beta chains in this list originate from one sample, sequenced in a study of regulatory T cells in long-lasting Graves disease (dated by TCRdb to about 2021). The library relied on multiplex PCR. TCRdb names Illumina HiSeq 4000 as the instrument used. iRepertoire HTBI primers and Arm-PCR amplification of CDR3 regions were used to construct TCR beta libraries. The public sequencing data were trimmed at Q25 with fastp and processed into clonotypes with MiXCR by TCRdb, which kept only in-frame beta chains. Each entry merges the rows of one CDR3 protein and shows their most common DNA and genes. The sample data list roughly 560,000 distinct CDR3 sequences, and around 13% of these were observed just once. The top ten constitute 8.9% of the sample. Explained via the paper, the time point label denotes: newly diagnosed GD, antithyroid drugs for less than 3 months. For both TCR sequencing and RNA sequencing, RNA was extracted from PBMCs in TRIzol.

These data are also associated with another study on T cells in Graves' hyperthyroidism and ophthalmopathy.

The source was peripheral blood mononuclear cells (PBMCs), collected at new diagnosis, from a patient treated with antithyroid drugs. The receptors were sampled from a woman aged 25-40 years with Graves disease. Donor details come from another sample of the same person, matched by shared clones.

This clonotype was found many times. This chain links TRBV18 with TRBJ1-6; no firm D call. V was pared by 6 bases and J by 10 bases, with 19 bases between. Germline V gene sequence: CDR1 KGHSH, CDR2 LQKENI. CDR3 length: 15 residues. The CDR3 region is CASSPYKDGYSPLHF. Written as DNA, the CDR3 is TGTGCCAGCTCTCCGTATAAGGACGGATACTCACCCCTCCACTTT.

This clonotype turned up a few times. CDR3 region: CASSDLANNEQFF. The CDR3 DNA reads as TGTGCCAGCAGTGATCTAGCGAACAATGAGCAGTTCTTC. The chain combines TRBV6-1 with TRBJ2-1; D possibly corresponds to TRBD2 (6 bases). CDR3 size: 13 residues. V was clipped by 3 bases and J by 5 bases, with 8 bases between them. Looked up from germline, CDR1 is MNHNS and CDR2 is SASEGT.

This sequence joins TRBV12-3 or TRBV12-4 and TRBJ2-7; D unresolved. The CDR3 covers 13 residues. Between the trimmed V and J ends, which lost 4 bases and 3 bases, there was a span of 10 bases. This CDR3 reads CASSYDTNYEQYF. The CDR3 DNA is TGTGCCAGCAGTTATGACACAAACTACGAGCAGTACTTC.

This clonotype has more than one count but fewer than ten. This chain connects TRBV27 to TRBJ1-3; unclear D gene. V lost 2 bases to trimming and J lost 0 bases, with 8 bases between them. This CDR3 has 15 residues. Germline assignment: CDR1 MNHEY and CDR2 SMNVEV (reference sequence). CDR3 DNA: TGTGCCAGCAGTTTAGCAGCTTTCTCTGGAAACACCATATATTTT. Protein: CASSLAAFSGNTIYF.

This clonotype has ten or more counts. The rearrangement uses TRBV5-8 and TRBJ2-3, with TRBD2 matching 7 bases. The V segment lost 4 bases and the J segment 5 bases; nucleotides outside the gene matches: 4. The CDR3 has 13 residues. Germline CDR1 is SGHTS and CDR2 is YDEGEE. CDR3 sequence reads: CASSDWTRDTQYF. The CDR3 region has the DNA TGTGCCAGCAGCGACTGGACTAGAGATACGCAGTATTTT.

This clonotype occurred many times. The chain has TRBV20-1 and TRBJ2-7; perhaps TRBD2 as D (6 bases). Trimming left V 6 bases short and J 4 bases short, with 13 bases between. This CDR3 is 12 amino acids long. The germline gives CDR1 DFQATT, CDR2 SNEGSKA (reference sequence). CDR3 DNA: TGCAGTGCGCGGGACTTAGCGTACGAGCAGTACTTC. Residues: CSARDLAYEQYF.

The chain is built from TRBV7-9 and TRBJ1-1; weak D call: TRBD1 (6 bases). Germline CDR1 and CDR2: SEHNR and FQNEAQ (reference sequence). The CDR3 runs to 13 residues. V gave up 3 bases and J gave up 5 bases, with 10 bases separating them. CDR3: CASSFVQGTEAFF. DNA for the CDR3: TGTGCCAGCAGCTTTGTCCAGGGGACTGAAGCTTTCTTT.

There are a few counts of this clonotype. The chain joins TRBV12-3 or TRBV12-4 to TRBJ2-2, with 14 bases fitting TRBD2. Trimming at V came to 6 bases and at J to 7 bases, leaving 10 bases not matched to a gene. CDR3 size: 17 residues. CDR3 DNA sequence: TGTGCCAGCAGGGGGGGGACTAGCGGGAGAGGGGGCGGGGAGCTGTTTTTT. This encodes CASRGGTSGRGGGELFF.

The chain recombines TRBV5-6 with TRBJ2-1, with 14 bases aligning to TRBD2. CDR3 size: 20 residues. J lost 9 bases, V lost 1 base, and 18 bases had no gene match. Germline V CDR1 and CDR2: SGHDT, YYEEEE. CDR3 sequence: CASSLLGTSGSRGNNVEQFF. The CDR3 nucleotides are TGTGCCAGCAGCTTGTTAGGGACTAGCGGGAGTAGGGGGAACAATGTTGAGCAGTTCTTC.

This chain connects TRBV6-1 to TRBJ1-1; D may be TRBD1 (5 bases). V was shortened by 3 bases and J by 0 bases, with 14 bases between the two germline ends. CDR3 size: 16 residues. The germline CDR1 and CDR2 sequences are MNHNS and SASEGT. The CDR3 DNA sequence: TGTGCCAGCAGTGAGTTCGTGGCAGGGATGAACACTGAAGCTTTCTTT. This encodes CASSEFVAGMNTEAFF.

This clonotype was seen ten or more times. The chain carries TRBV27 and TRBJ1-2; D is undetermined. CDR1 and CDR2 (germline): MNHEY, SMNVEV (reference sequence). V lost 3 bases to trimming and J lost 1 base, with 12 bases between them. The CDR3 has 15 amino acids. The CDR3 sequence: CASSFTGSINYGYTF. The CDR3 DNA reads TGTGCCAGCAGTTTTACGGGGAGTATTAACTATGGCTACACCTTC.

The chain couples TRBV5-7 to TRBJ2-5; 9 bases map to TRBD1. TRBV5-7 is annotated as an ORF whose role is uncertain. This CDR3 contains 18 residues. Trimming removed 5 bases from V and 3 bases from J; junction bases left unmatched: 17. CDR3 in amino acids: CASRHCHRTGDGEETQYF. As DNA, the CDR3 is TGTGCCAGCAGACACTGCCATCGGACAGGGGATGGGGAAGAGACCCAGTACTTC.

The table lists this clonotype with a few counts. The rearrangement joins TRBV7-9 to TRBJ2-5; D tentatively reads TRBD1 or TRBD2 (6 bases each). The CDR3 has 16 amino acids. The V gene's germline CDR1 is SEHNR and CDR2 FQNEAQ (reference sequence). V lost 1 base and J 4 bases, leaving 16 bases between the germline ends. CDR3 nucleotide sequence: TGTGCCAGCAGCTTAGTTGGGGGGCTGATTGGAGAGACCCAGTACTTC. Amino acid sequence: CASSLVGGLIGETQYF.

Worth noting for this clonotype: It is likely a read error, because the conserved phenylalanine at the end of the CDR3 is missing. The CDR3 DNA is TGTGCCAGCAGCCTGGGGGGGGGGACTGAAGCTTTCGTT. Its protein is CASSLGGGTEAFV. This chain connects TRBV5-5 to TRBJ1-1; TRBD1 is a possible D gene (5 bases). This CDR3 region has 13 residues. The germline gives CDR1 SGHKS, CDR2 YYEKEE (reference sequence). The V gene lost 4 bases and the J gene lost 5 bases, with 12 bases spanning the gap.

Many counts were recorded for this clonotype. The V gene is TRBV14, the J gene TRBJ1-2, with D unresolved. CDR1 and CDR2 (germline): SGHDN, FVKESK. V gave up 1 base and J gave up 4 bases, with 16 bases separating them. The CDR3 runs 16 residues. In nucleotides, the CDR3 is TGTGCCAGCAGCCAAGTGGGGAGGGCCGGTAGCTATGGCTACACCTTC. Translated: CASSQVGRAGSYGYTF. Together with reference TRBV14 and TRBJ1-2, the CDR3 gives the full variable domain: EAGVTQFPSHSVIEKGQTVTLRCDPISGHDNLYWYRRVMGKEIKFLLHFVKESKQDESGMPNNRFLAERTGGTYSTLKVQPAELEDSGVYFCASSQVGRAGSYGYTFGSGTRLTVV.

This clonotype has a count of ten or more. The J gene is TRBJ2-7, the V gene TRBV11-3; 7 bases line up with TRBD2. The V segment lost 8 bases and the J segment 7 bases; nucleotides outside the gene matches: 8. The CDR3 extends over 12 amino acids. Germline lookup yields CDR1 SGHNT and CDR2 YENEEA. The CDR3 is CASSTLGGEQYF. The CDR3 DNA reads TGTGCCAGCTCCACTCTCGGGGGGGAGCAGTACTTC.